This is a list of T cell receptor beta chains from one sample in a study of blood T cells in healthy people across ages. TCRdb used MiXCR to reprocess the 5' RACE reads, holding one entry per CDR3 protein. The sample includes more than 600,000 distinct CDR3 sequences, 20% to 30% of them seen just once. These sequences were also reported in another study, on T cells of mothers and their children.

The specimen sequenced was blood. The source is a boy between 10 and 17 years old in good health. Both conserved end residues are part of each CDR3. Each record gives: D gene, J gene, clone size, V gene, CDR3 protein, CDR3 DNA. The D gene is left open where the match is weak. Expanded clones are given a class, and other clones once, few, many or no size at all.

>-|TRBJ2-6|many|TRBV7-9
CASSFDLPNSSGANVLTF
TGTGCCAGCAGCTTTGACCTACCTAACAGCTCTGGGGCCAACGTCCTGACTTTC
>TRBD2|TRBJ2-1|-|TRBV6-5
CASSYPMGGEYNEQFF
TGTGCCAGCAGTTACCCGATGGGGGGGGAGTACAATGAGCAGTTCTTC
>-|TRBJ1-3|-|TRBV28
CATRVAAGNTIYF
TGTGCTACCAGGGTCGCAGCGGGAAACACCATATATTTT
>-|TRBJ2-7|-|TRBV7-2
CASSLRASTYEQYF
TGTGCCAGCAGCTTAAGGGCCTCCACCTACGAGCAGTACTTC
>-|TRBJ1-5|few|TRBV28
CASSSLYSNQPQHF
TGTGCCAGCAGTTCCCTGTATAGCAATCAGCCCCAGCATTTT
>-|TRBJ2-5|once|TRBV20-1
CSAPSWDSDYQETQYF
TGCAGTGCCCCCTCCTGGGACTCCGATTACCAAGAGACCCAGTACTTC
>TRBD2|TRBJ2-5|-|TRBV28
CASSKVGGKTQYF
TGTGCCAGCAGTAAGGTGGGGGGGAAGACCCAGTACTTC
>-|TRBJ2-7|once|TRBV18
CASSPLASLSYEQYF
TGTGCCAGCTCACCACTAGCCAGCCTATCCTACGAGCAGTACTTC
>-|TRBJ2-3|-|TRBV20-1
CSARDLLSARSTDTQYF
TGCAGTGCTAGAGATCTTTTATCGGCTAGAAGTACAGATACGCAGTATTTT
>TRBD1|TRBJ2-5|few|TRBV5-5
CASSRGRGLQETQYF
TGTGCCAGCAGCAGGGGCAGGGGGTTGCAAGAGACCCAGTACTTC
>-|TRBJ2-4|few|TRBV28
CASSPMFSGAKNIQYF
TGTGCCAGCAGTCCGATGTTTTCCGGAGCCAAAAACATTCAGTACTTC
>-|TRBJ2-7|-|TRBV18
CASSPVIRTGLYEQYF
TGTGCCAGCTCACCGGTAATTAGAACGGGCCTCTACGAGCAGTACTTC
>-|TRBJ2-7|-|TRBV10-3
CAISEVGGNHEQYF
TGTGCCATCAGTGAAGTTGGAGGGAACCACGAGCAGTACTTC
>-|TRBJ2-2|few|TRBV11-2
CASSFGPNTGELFF
TGTGCCAGCAGCTTTGGACCAAACACCGGGGAGCTGTTTTTT
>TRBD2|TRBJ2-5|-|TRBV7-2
CASSSVELAAIQETQYF
TGTGCCAGCAGCTCGGTGGAACTAGCGGCGATTCAAGAGACCCAGTACTTC
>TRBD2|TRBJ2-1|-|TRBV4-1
CASSQSGTSAYNEQFF
TGCGCCAGCAGCCAGTCCGGGACTAGCGCATACAATGAGCAGTTCTTC
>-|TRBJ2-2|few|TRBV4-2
CASSRTDGENTGELFF
TGTGCCAGCAGCCGAACCGACGGGGAGAACACCGGGGAGCTGTTTTTT
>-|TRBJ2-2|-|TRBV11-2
CASSLAGGGHEELFF
TGTGCCAGCAGCTTAGCTGGGGGGGGGCACGAGGAGCTGTTTTTT
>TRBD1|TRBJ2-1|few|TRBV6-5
CASSSDRVYNEQFF
TGTGCCAGCAGTTCGGACAGGGTGTACAATGAGCAGTTCTTC
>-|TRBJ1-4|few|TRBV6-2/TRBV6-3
CASSLDSEDATNEKLFF
TGTGCCAGCAGCCTCGACAGTGAAGATGCAACTAATGAAAAACTGTTTTTT
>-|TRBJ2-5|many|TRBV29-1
CSVGGFGQETQYF
TGCAGCGTTGGGGGGTTCGGCCAAGAGACCCAGTACTTC
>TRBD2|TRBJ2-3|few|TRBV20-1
CSARTSGRTTDTQYF
TGCAGTGCCCGGACTAGCGGGAGAACAACAGATACGCAGTATTTT
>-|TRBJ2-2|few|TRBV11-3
CASSMGRGFGELFF
TGTGCCAGCAGCATGGGCCGGGGATTCGGGGAGCTGTTTTTT
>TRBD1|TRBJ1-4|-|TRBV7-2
CASSHWDRGVTNEKLFF
TGTGCCAGCAGCCATTGGGACAGGGGTGTGACTAATGAAAAACTGTTTTTT
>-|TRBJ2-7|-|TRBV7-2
CASSLRGTFTRYEQYF
TGTGCCAGCAGCTTAAGGGGGACCTTCACTCGCTACGAGCAGTACTTC
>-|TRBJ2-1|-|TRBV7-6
CAGSLASYNEQFF
TGTGCCGGCAGCTTAGCCTCTTACAATGAGCAGTTCTTC
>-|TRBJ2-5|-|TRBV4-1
CASRLRDRGLETQYF
TGCGCCAGCAGGCTCCGGGACCGGGGCTTGGAGACCCAGTACTTC
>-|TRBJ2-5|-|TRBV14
CASSQDAVVGGQETQYF
TGTGCCAGCAGCCAAGATGCCGTAGTGGGCGGACAAGAGACCCAGTACTTC
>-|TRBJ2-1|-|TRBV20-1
CSADSGESTSYNEQFF
TGCAGTGCTGACAGTGGCGAGTCTACCTCCTACAATGAGCAGTTCTTC
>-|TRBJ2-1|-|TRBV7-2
CATAYRGGYNEQFF
TGTGCCACGGCTTACAGGGGGGGATACAATGAGCAGTTCTTC
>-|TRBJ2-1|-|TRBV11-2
CASSPMTGPYNEQFF
TGCGCCAGCAGCCCAATGACTGGTCCCTACAATGAGCAGTTCTTC
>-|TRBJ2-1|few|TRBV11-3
CASSLDRVGEQFF
TGTGCCAGCAGCTTAGATAGGGTGGGAGAGCAGTTCTTC
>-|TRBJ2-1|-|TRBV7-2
CASSFGGSGSYNEQFF
TGTGCCAGCAGCTTTGGGGGGTCAGGGTCCTACAATGAGCAGTTCTTC
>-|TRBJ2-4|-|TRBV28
CASRDGKNIQYF
TGTGCCAGCAGGGACGGGAAAAACATTCAGTACTTC
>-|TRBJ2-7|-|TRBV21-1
CASSKSPLDRQGIGEQYF
TGTGCCAGCAGCAAATCCCCCCTCGACCGACAGGGGATAGGTGAGCAGTACTTC
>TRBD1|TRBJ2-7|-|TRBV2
CASSGGDRGPHEQYF
TGTGCCAGCAGTGGGGGGGACAGGGGTCCCCACGAGCAGTACTTC
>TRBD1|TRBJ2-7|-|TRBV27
CASRPDREHYEQYF
TGTGCCAGCAGGCCGGACAGGGAACACTACGAGCAGTACTTC
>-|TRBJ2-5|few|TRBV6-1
CASSDSMGFGETQYF
TGTGCCAGCAGTGATTCAATGGGATTTGGTGAGACCCAGTACTTC
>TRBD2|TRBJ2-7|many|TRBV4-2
CASSQDLAGGLNYEQYF
TGTGCCAGCAGCCAAGATCTAGCGGGGGGGCTTAATTACGAGCAGTACTTC
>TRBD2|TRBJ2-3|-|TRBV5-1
CASSLVGGRGTDTQYF
TGCGCCAGCAGCTTGGTTGGCGGGAGGGGCACAGATACGCAGTATTTT
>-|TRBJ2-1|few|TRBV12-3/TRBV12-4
CASSRTANEQFF
TGTGCCAGCAGCCGGACTGCCAATGAGCAGTTCTTC
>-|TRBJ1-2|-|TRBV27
CASSLQGQYGYTF
TGTGCCAGCAGTTTACAGGGCCAATATGGCTACACCTTC
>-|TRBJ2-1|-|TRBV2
CASSEALGGNEQFF
TGTGCCAGCAGTGAAGCCCTTGGTGGTAATGAGCAGTTCTTC
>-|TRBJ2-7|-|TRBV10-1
CASSPDPTREQYF
TGCGCCAGCAGTCCGGACCCGACACGAGAGCAGTACTTC
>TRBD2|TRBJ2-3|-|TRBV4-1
CASSPLGLAAGGDTQYF
TGCGCCAGCAGCCCCCTGGGACTAGCGGCAGGCGGGGATACGCAGTATTTT
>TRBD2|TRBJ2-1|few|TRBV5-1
CASSLATSVNLNEQFF
TGCGCCAGCAGCTTGGCTACTAGCGTAAACCTCAATGAGCAGTTCTTC
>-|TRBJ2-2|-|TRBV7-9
CASSAPRGRSNTGELFF
TGTGCCAGCAGCGCGCCCAGGGGCCGGTCGAACACCGGGGAGCTGTTTTTT
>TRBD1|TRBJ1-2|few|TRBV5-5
CASSGPGTGQGYTF
TGTGCCAGCAGCGGACCGGGGACAGGGCAAGGCTACACCTTC
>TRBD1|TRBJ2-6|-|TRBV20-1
CSAHTGAGANVLTF
TGCAGTGCTCATACAGGGGCCGGGGCCAACGTCCTGACTTTC
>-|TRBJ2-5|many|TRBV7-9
CASSSDGQETQYF
TGTGCCAGCAGTTCAGACGGACAAGAGACCCAGTACTTC